This T cell receptor (beta chain) was sequenced for a study of T cells after yellow fever vaccination. General study points: Some clonotypes were seen in both the CD4 and the CD8 compartments. These made up a small share and likely arose from convergent recombination. Repertoires sorted by FACS could include abundant clonotypes that are contaminants from the bulk population. Most primary-vaccination clones recurred post-booster (roughly 96% CD4, about 87% CD8).

Comments on this clonotype: The target antigen is unknown.

As TCR cDNA was made by 5'RACE template switching, a universal primer site and UMIs were added. TCRdb re-derived calls from the 5' RACE reads in MiXCR, one entry per CDR3 protein. The data show roughly 400,000 distinct CDR3 sequences, 15% to 20% seen once. Germline V gene sequence: CDR1 LGHNA, CDR2 YSLEER. The CDR3 length is 14 residues. Trimming cost V 3 bases and J 7 bases; bases outside gene matches: 5. Sample: PBMCs, taken before the yellow fever booster vaccination. The sequence derives from a man aged 18 to 29 who received the YFV17D yellow fever vaccine. The chain employs TRBV4-3 and TRBJ2-7, with TRBD1 identical over 11 bases. CDR3 DNA: TGCGCCAGCAGCCAGGGGGACAGGGGGGCGGAGCAGTACTTC. The encoded protein is CASSQGDRGAEQYF.